This TCR beta chain is from a study of T cell responses to AZD1222 COVID-19 vaccine. Findings of the study overall: There were vaccine-associated CD4 TCRs across spike, dominant at 160-218 and 743-854. Targeting of unmutated variant regions was reportedly seen in nearly half of spike-specific TCRs. Just six AZD1222 recipients were seropositive at baseline.

The repertoire was sequenced with immunoSEQ multiplex PCR; TCRdb's copy has only in-frame clones and lacks some. Of 150,000 or so clones in the sample, just over 90% are singletons; the top ten hold 1% to 1.5%. The CDR3 consists of 15 residues. Germline-derived CDR1 and CDR2 are SGHNT and YENEEA. The V and J ends lost 1 base and 3 bases respectively, with 10 bases between them. On this clone itself: Its antigen is not known.

This TCR was recovered from an adult who received the AZD1222 COVID-19 vaccine. V gene TRBV11-3 combines with J gene TRBJ2-1; D call uncertain. Specimen: peripheral blood, collected 28 days after the second AZD1222 dose. The CDR3 sequence: CASSLGGSVYNEQFF. Written as DNA, the CDR3 is TGTGCCAGCAGCTTAGGTGGGTCGGTCTACAATGAGCAGTTCTTC. Supplemented by reference TRBV11-3 and TRBJ2-1, the full variable domain reads EAGVVQSPRYKIIEKKQPVAFWCNPISGHNTLYWYLQNLGQGPELLIRYENEEAVDDSQLPKDRFSAERLKGVDSTLKIQPAELGDSAVYLCASSLGGSVYNEQFFGPGTRLTVL.